What follows describes a single T cell receptor (beta chain). This entry belongs to a study of cytomegalovirus exposure and HLA in healthy donors. The CDR3 runs to 17 residues. The germline CDR1 and CDR2 sequences are SGHAT and FQNNGV. With 0 bases removed from V and 4 bases from J, the gap between germline ends came to 15 bases. The PCR ran on 60 Vbeta and 13 Jbeta primers. Profiling relied on immunoSEQ multiplex PCR, and the TCRdb table lists in-frame clones only, not all of them. The table lists 150,000 to 200,000 clones, 70% to 90% of them singletons, with roughly 2.2% in the top ten. The receptor's source is a man aged 18 to 35 in good health and CMV-seropositive. V and J are TRBV11-2 and TRBJ2-2, with D possibly being TRBD1 (7 bases). Material for sequencing was PBMCs. CDR3 nucleotides: TGTGCCAGCAGCTTAGATGGAGGGGGCGTGAGCACCGGGGAGCTGTTTTTT. Amino acid sequence: CASSLDGGGVSTGELFF.